The 5 T cell receptor beta chains in this list originate from one sample, sequenced in a study of shared clonotypes between healthy human individuals (dated by TCRdb to 2018 to 2021). The library was made by the immunoSEQ multiplex PCR assay. TCRdb stores this immuneACCESS table with in-frame sequences only. Part of the clones is absent; in the studies checked, under half of the shortfall reflects unresolved V genes, and no reason is known for the rest. The sample has 2,500,000 or so clones on record, more than 80% of them singletons. The top ten constitute roughly 0.13% of the sample. Sequences were obtained from naive CD4+ T cells sorted from blood. This specimen's cell subset or site label, interpreted: CD45RA+ positively selected. These receptors were obtained from a man aged 18 to 30 in good health.

The chain carries TRBV7-3 and TRBJ2-1, with D uncertain. V was cut by 2 bases and J by 0 bases, with 8 bases left in between. The CDR3 runs to 15 residues. From germline, CDR1 is SGHTA and CDR2 FQGTGA. Written as DNA, the CDR3 is TGTGCCAGCAGCTTATTACCGGGCTCCTACAATGAGCAGTTCTTC. Amino acids: CASSLLPGSYNEQFF.

This chain links TRBV7-2 with TRBJ2-5, with TRBD2 matching over 9 bases. Germline V gene lookup returns CDR1 SGHTA and CDR2 FQGNSA. The trim removed 1 base at V and 5 bases at J, leaving 5 bases unmatched. The CDR3 is 15 amino acids. The CDR3 protein is CASSLEAGGPETQYF. Written as DNA, the CDR3 is TGTGCCAGCAGCTTAGAGGCGGGGGGGCCGGAGACCCAGTACTTC.

Points on this clone: The junction departs from germline at one end; a sequencing error may be responsible. The chain recombines TRBV6-5 with TRBJ2-7; no reliable D call. The CDR3 contains 13 residues. Germline CDR1 is MNHEY and CDR2 is SVGAGI. The chain's CDR3 is CASSYRESYGQYF. As DNA, the CDR3 is TGTGCCAGCAGTTACCGCGAATCCTACGGGCAGTACTTC.

CDR3 nucleotide sequence: TGTGCCAGCACAGGGTCAGGGGGAGAGACCCAGTACTTC. Protein: CASTGSGGETQYF. The V and J genes are TRBV18 and TRBJ2-5; 7 bases match TRBD1. This CDR3 contains 13 residues. The J segment lost 4 bases and the V segment lost 8 bases, leaving 7 bases of the junction unmatched. The germline CDR1 and CDR2 sequences are KGHSH and LQKENI.

This sequence joins TRBV7-6 and TRBJ1-5; D is ambiguous. This CDR3 is 14 amino acids long. The V gene lost 5 bases and the J gene lost 1 base, with 9 bases spanning the gap. Looked up from germline, CDR1 is SGHVS and CDR2 is FNYEAQ. The DNA for the CDR3 is TGTGCCAGCAGCCCATCTCGGAGCAATCAGCCCCAGCATTTT. Amino acid sequence: CASSPSRSNQPQHF.